The entry below describes one T cell receptor beta chain. With V trimmed by 3 bases and J by 4 bases, 3 bases remained unmatched. The CDR3 is 14 amino acids. CDR1 MGHRA and CDR2 YSYEKL come from the germline V gene. Original handling: Reference gene primer amplification gave nucleated cell count estimates. The repertoire was sequenced with immunoSEQ multiplex PCR; TCRdb's copy has only in-frame clones and lacks some. V, J and clone size are taken as reported in that table, and D and trimming were inferred from the DNA itself. The sample has around 230,000 clones, roughly 89% seen once. This sample was included in a study of blood T cell repertoires in COVID-19. The overall study: Acute and convalescent COVID-19 specimens originated in the United States, Italy and Spain. T cells, B-cell-depleted T cells, or PBMCs supplied cDNA or gDNA.

Sequencing was performed on peripheral blood. The sequence was collected from a man aged 25 to 45 who had recovered from COVID-19. The chain is built from TRBV4-1 and TRBJ1-3; 7 bases fit TRBD1. This CDR3 reads CASSHPQGGNTIYF. As DNA, the CDR3 is TGCGCCAGCAGCCACCCACAGGGGGGAAACACCATATATTTT.